The 10 T cell receptor beta chains listed next were all sequenced from one sample in a study of blood T cell repertoires in COVID-19. The data were produced by immunoSEQ multiplex PCR, yet TCRdb's version contains in-frame clones alone and is incomplete. Among nearly 80,000 clones listed, approximately 80% were seen once. Sequences were obtained from peripheral blood. The source is a woman aged 70 to 79 with acute or convalescent COVID-19.

The V call is TRBV6-6, the J call TRBJ1-6, with D possibly TRBD1 on 6 matching bases. The length of the CDR3 is 15 residues. Germline CDR1 reads MNHNY; CDR2 reads SVGAGI (reference sequence). V lost 5 bases to trimming and J lost 9 bases, with 17 bases between them. The CDR3: CASSPVRRGGSPLHF. In DNA, the CDR3 is TGTGCCAGCAGTCCAGTCCGGCGAGGGGGTTCACCCCTCCACTTT.

As DNA, the CDR3 is TGTGCCAGCAGCTCTCCGTTAGCGGCGATACCCTACAATGAGCAGTTCTTC. As protein: CASSSPLAAIPYNEQFF. The rearrangement links TRBV7-9 to TRBJ2-1; tentatively, D is TRBD2 (6 bases). Trimming removed 4 bases at V and 2 bases at J, with 18 bases between. In germline, CDR1 is SEHNR, CDR2 FQNEAQ (reference sequence). The CDR3 consists of 17 residues.

This rearrangement joins TRBV28 to TRBJ2-3; D remains unclear. Trimming took off 4 bases at V and 2 bases at J, with 4 bases between the two ends. The CDR3 totals 12 residues. CDR1 is MDHEN and CDR2 is SYDVKM in the germline V gene. The CDR3 region has the DNA TGTGCCAGCAGTTCAGTCACAGATACGCAGTATTTT. Translated, it gives CASSSVTDTQYF.

V is TRBV29-1 and J is TRBJ1-1; possibly TRBD1 for D (6 bases). CDR3 length: 15 residues. Germline values: CDR1 SQVTM, CDR2 ANQGSEA. V was trimmed by 6 bases and J by 3 bases, leaving 20 bases between them. The CDR3 nucleotides are TGCAGCGTCGACCCAGGGGTAATTATAGACACTGAAGCTTTCTTT. Its protein is CSVDPGVIIDTEAFF. Looking up the rest from reference TRBV29-1 and TRBJ1-1 gives the full variable domain: SAVISQKPSRDICQRGTSLTIQCQVDSQVTMMFWYRQQPGQSLTLIATANQGSEATYESGFVIDKFPISRPNLTFSTLTVSNMSPEDSSIYLCSVDPGVIIDTEAFFGQGTRLTVV.

The V gene is TRBV15, the J gene TRBJ1-2; 7 nucleotides align to TRBD1. V lost 1 base and J lost 8; bases outside the gene matches: 7. Germline values: CDR1 LNHNV, CDR2 YYDKDF (reference sequence). The CDR3 runs 14 residues. CDR3 nucleotides: TGTGCCACCAGCAGAGGGGCAGGGGGACGAGGCTACACCTTC. It yields the protein CATSRGAGGRGYTF.

The CDR3 sequence is CASTDDRSGYTF. DNA of the CDR3: TGCGCCAGCACGGACGACAGGTCTGGCTACACCTTC. The chain employs TRBV23-1 and TRBJ1-2, with a tentative D call TRBD1 (6 bases). TRBV23-1 has ORF status, its function being uncertain. The CDR3 totals 12 residues. V was shortened by 7 bases and J by 7 bases, with 13 bases between the two germline ends.

This rearrangement joins TRBV18 to TRBJ2-2; D unresolved. CDR1 is KGHSH and CDR2 is LQKENI in the germline V gene. Trimming shortened V by 3 bases and J by 7 bases, and 18 bases separated the two germline ends. The CDR3 loop spans 16 amino acids. The CDR3, as DNA: TGTGCCAGCTCACCTGTCAGTTTGCGCCCGGGCGGGGAGCTGTTTTTT. It is translated as CASSPVSLRPGGELFF.

V and J are TRBV19 and TRBJ1-5, with D uncertain. V dropped 1 base and J dropped 1 base, with 11 bases sitting between them. This CDR3 spans 16 amino acids. Germline CDR1 and CDR2: LNHDA and SQIVND (reference sequence). The CDR3 DNA sequence: TGTGCCAGTAGTATAGCTGCACAGATGAGCAATCAGCCCCAGCATTTT. Protein: CASSIAAQMSNQPQHF.

The chain joins TRBV7-8 to TRBJ1-5; D may be TRBD1 (5 bases). From germline, CDR1 is SGHVS and CDR2 FQNEAQ. V shed 3 bases and J shed 5 bases, with 8 bases lying between them. The CDR3 is 13 amino acids. CDR3 in DNA: TGTGCCAGCAGCTTCCGGGGGTATCAGCCCCAGCATTTT. It yields the protein CASSFRGYQPQHF.

The chain uses TRBV6-5 and TRBJ2-5; D might be TRBD2 (6 bases). With 5 bases removed from V and 5 bases from J, the gap between germline ends came to 12 bases. The CDR3 spans 13 residues. Germline V gene lookup returns CDR1 MNHEY and CDR2 SVGAGI. The CDR3 loop reads CASSTEGLETQYF. The CDR3 DNA is TGTGCCAGCAGTACGGAGGGCCTGGAGACCCAGTACTTC.